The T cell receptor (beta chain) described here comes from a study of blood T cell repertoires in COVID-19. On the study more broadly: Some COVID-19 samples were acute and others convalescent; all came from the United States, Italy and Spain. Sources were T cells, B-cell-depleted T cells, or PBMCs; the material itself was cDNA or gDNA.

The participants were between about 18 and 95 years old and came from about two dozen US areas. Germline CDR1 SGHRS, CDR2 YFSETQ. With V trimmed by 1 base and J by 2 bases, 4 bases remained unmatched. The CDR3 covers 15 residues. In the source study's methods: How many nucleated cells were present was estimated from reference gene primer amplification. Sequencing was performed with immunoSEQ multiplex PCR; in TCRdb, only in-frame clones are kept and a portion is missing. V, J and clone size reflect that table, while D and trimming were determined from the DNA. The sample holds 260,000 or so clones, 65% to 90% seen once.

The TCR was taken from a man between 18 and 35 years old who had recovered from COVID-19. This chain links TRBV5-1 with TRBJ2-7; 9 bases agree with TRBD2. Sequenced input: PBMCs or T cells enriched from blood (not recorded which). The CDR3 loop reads CASSLSASGTYEQYF. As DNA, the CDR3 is TGCGCCAGCAGCTTGTCCGCTAGCGGGACCTACGAGCAGTACTTC.